Below, 29 T cell receptor beta chains from the same sample are listed, as sequenced in a study of cytomegalovirus exposure and HLA in healthy donors (TCRdb year 2017). Library preparation used the immunoSEQ multiplex PCR assay. The multiplex PCR relied on a mix of 60 forward primers for TCR Vbeta segments and 13 reverse primers for TCR Jbeta segments. In its TCRdb copy, this immuneACCESS table keeps in-frame sequences only and misses some clones. Where compared with another copy, unresolved V genes explain less than half of these, and the others have no known cause. The sample table contains 75,000 to 90,000 clones; only one count was recorded for 78% of them. The leading ten clones occupy 4.5% of the sample. Sequencing was done on a sample of PBMCs. Receptor source: a man aged 35-49 years in good health and CMV-seronegative.

There are a few counts of this clone. This chain uses TRBV5-6 with TRBJ2-1, with D unclear. This CDR3 region has 12 residues. The V and J ends lost 5 bases and 4 bases respectively, with 7 bases between them. Germline V gives CDR1 SGHDT, CDR2 YYEEEE. Here the CDR3 reads CASSLEYNEQFF. The CDR3, as DNA: TGTGCCAGCAGTCTAGAGTACAATGAGCAGTTCTTC. Full variable domain (missing parts from reference TRBV5-6 and TRBJ2-1): DAGVTQSPTHLIKTRGQQVTLRCSPKSGHDTVSWYQQALGQGPQFIFQYYEEEERQRGNFPDRFSGHQFPNYSSELNVNALLLGDSALYLCASSLEYNEQFFGPGTRLTVL.

This rearrangement joins TRBV30 to TRBJ2-1; 7 bases match TRBD2. Germline V gives CDR1 GTSNPN, CDR2 SVGIG (reference sequence). The length of the CDR3 is 15 residues. The CDR3, as DNA: TGTGCGATCGGGGCTAGCGGTGGACTAGGGAATGAGCAGTTCTTC. Residues: CAIGASGGLGNEQFF.

This clone was observed a single time. The chain combines TRBV27 with TRBJ2-1, with TRBD2 matching 11 bases. CDR3 length: 16 amino acids. The trim removed 5 bases at V and 4 bases at J, leaving 7 bases unmatched. Germline V lookup: CDR1 MNHEY, CDR2 SMNVEV (reference sequence). The CDR3 loop is CASSPLGLAVYNEQFF. The DNA of the CDR3 is TGTGCCAGCAGTCCCCTGGGACTAGCGGTTTACAATGAGCAGTTCTTC.

This clone was seen only once. This chain connects TRBV28 to TRBJ2-2, with 8 bases lining up with TRBD2. CDR3 length equals 16 residues. Germline V lookup: CDR1 MDHEN, CDR2 SYDVKM. V was clipped by 3 bases and J by 5 bases; unmatched bases: 8. The CDR3: CASSFLPGLGTGELFF. CDR3 bases: TGTGCCAGCAGTTTTTTACCGGGACTAGGGACCGGGGAGCTGTTTTTT.

This chain uses TRBV7-2 with TRBJ2-1; 11 nucleotides line up with TRBD2. V lost 4 bases and J lost 10; bases outside the gene matches: 18. The CDR3 length is 18 residues. The germline V gene has CDR1 SGHTA and CDR2 FQGNSA. CDR3 sequence: CASSSTSGKKGPQLEQFF. The CDR3 nucleotides read TGTGCCAGCAGCTCGACTAGCGGGAAGAAGGGGCCACAATTAGAGCAGTTCTTC.

DNA of the CDR3: TGTGCCACCAGGGGGGGGTTTGCTCAGCCCCAGCATTTT. This encodes CATRGGFAQPQHF. V is TRBV27 and J is TRBJ1-5; 7 nucleotides agree with TRBD1. Germline V gene sequence: CDR1 MNHEY, CDR2 SMNVEV (reference sequence). The CDR3 runs 13 residues. The V gene end was trimmed by 10 bases and the J gene end by 6 bases; junction bases not matched to a gene: 9.

This clone appeared a few times. V usage is TRBV5-1 and J usage is TRBJ1-1; D gene uncertain. The germline V gene encodes CDR1 SGHRS and CDR2 YFSETQ. The CDR3 has 13 amino acids. Trimming took off 0 bases at V and 1 base at J, with 4 bases between the two ends. The DNA of the CDR3 is TGCGCCAGCAGCTTGGACAGGAACACTGAAGCTTTCTTT. Residues: CASSLDRNTEAFF.

The rearrangement joins TRBV7-8 to TRBJ2-3; TRBD1 aligns across 9 bases. Germline V lookup: CDR1 SGHVS, CDR2 FQNEAQ. V lost 5 bases and J lost 4; bases outside the gene matches: 7. The CDR3 is 15 residues long. CDR3 sequence reads: CASSRNRGPADTQYF. CDR3 DNA sequence: TGTGCCAGCAGCAGGAACAGGGGGCCGGCAGATACGCAGTATTTT.

The V gene is TRBV2, the J gene TRBJ1-5; TRBD1 aligns across 7 bases. Germline V gives CDR1 SNHLY, CDR2 FYNNEI. The V segment lost 4 bases and the J segment 7 bases; nucleotides outside the gene matches: 7. The CDR3 has 14 residues. CDR3 protein: CASSGRTGGQPQHF. Here the CDR3 DNA reads TGTGCCAGCAGTGGCAGGACAGGCGGCCAGCCCCAGCATTTT.

The chain is built from TRBV7-9 and TRBJ2-3; TRBD2 matches at 12 bases. J was trimmed by 4 bases and V by 5 bases; bases with no gene match: 4. CDR1 is SEHNR, CDR2 FQNEAQ, per germline (reference sequence). The CDR3 totals 15 residues. CDR3 protein: CASSQTSGGADTQYF. In DNA, the CDR3 is TGTGCCAGCAGCCAGACTAGCGGGGGCGCAGATACGCAGTATTTT.

This clone has only a few counts. V is TRBV6-5 and J is TRBJ1-1; perhaps TRBD1 as D (5 bases). Trimming removed 7 bases from V and 0 bases from J, with 15 bases in between. The CDR3 contains 15 residues. Per the germline V gene, CDR1 is MNHEY and CDR2 is SVGAGI. The CDR3 sequence is CASTKSGALNTEAFF. CDR3 sequence (DNA): TGTGCCAGCACCAAGTCTGGGGCCCTGAACACTGAAGCTTTCTTT.

The genes are TRBV30 and TRBJ1-2; TRBD1 matches 8 bases. The CDR3 runs to 13 residues. Looked up from germline, CDR1 is GTSNPN and CDR2 is SVGIG (reference sequence). J lost 3 bases, V lost 5 bases, and 5 bases had no gene match. The CDR3 coding sequence is TGTGCCTGGGGGACAGGCCCATACTATGGCTACACCTTC. As protein: CAWGTGPYYGYTF.

This chain uses TRBV14 with TRBJ1-3, with D unclear. Looked up from germline, CDR1 is SGHDN and CDR2 is FVKESK. Deletions cut 1 base from V and 0 bases from J, with 10 bases between. The length of the CDR3 is 16 residues. CDR3: CASSQAAGISGNTIYF. The CDR3 nucleotides read TGTGCCAGCAGCCAAGCGGCGGGTATCTCTGGAAACACCATATATTTT.

V and J are TRBV23-1 and TRBJ2-2; D possibly corresponds to TRBD1 (5 bases). TRBV23-1 is annotated as an ORF whose role is uncertain. The V and J ends lost 7 bases and 4 bases respectively, with 13 bases between them. The CDR3 is 14 amino acids. The CDR3 sequence is CASTGDRRTGELFF. The CDR3 coding sequence is TGCGCCAGCACCGGAGACAGACGCACCGGGGAGCTGTTTTTT.

CDR3 region: CASNRLLGTQYF. For the CDR3, the DNA is TGTGCCAGCAACCGACTCCTGGGGACCCAGTACTTC. The gene calls are TRBV7-8 and TRBJ2-5; D not resolved. Germline CDR1 and CDR2: SGHVS and FQNEAQ. The CDR3 is made up of 12 amino acids. Trimming pared 7 bases from V and 7 bases from J, leaving 13 bases between.

This clone was counted a single time. The rearrangement joins TRBV7-8 to TRBJ1-5; 7 bases fit TRBD1. CDR1 is SGHVS, CDR2 FQNEAQ, per germline. The CDR3 has 15 amino acids. With V trimmed by 5 bases and J by 2 bases, 6 bases remained unmatched. The chain's CDR3 is CASSTRQGGNQPQHF. In DNA form, the CDR3 reads TGTGCCAGCAGCACTCGACAGGGTGGCAATCAGCCCCAGCATTTT.

This chain joins TRBV4-3 and TRBJ2-5, with TRBD2 identical over 9 bases. CDR1 LGHNA and CDR2 YSLEER come from the germline V gene. V lost 4 bases and J lost 5; bases outside the gene matches: 8. The CDR3 covers 15 residues. CDR3 in amino acids: CASSRRASGTETQYF. CDR3 bases: TGCGCCAGCAGCCGGCGGGCTAGCGGGACGGAGACCCAGTACTTC.

The count of this clone is one. The chain uses TRBV19 and TRBJ2-7; 12 nucleotides agree with TRBD2. There are 15 residues in the CDR3. The germline V gene encodes CDR1 LNHDA and CDR2 SQIVND (reference sequence). J was trimmed by 7 bases and V by 5 bases; bases with no gene match: 9. CDR3 protein: CASSARLAGVREQYF. Written as DNA, the CDR3 is TGTGCCAGTAGTGCCAGACTAGCGGGAGTCAGGGAGCAGTACTTC.

V usage is TRBV6-5 and J usage is TRBJ2-1; 11 bases are shared with TRBD2. This CDR3 region has 16 residues. CDR1 and CDR2 from the germline V gene are MNHEY and SVGAGI. The V and J ends lost 4 bases and 5 bases, in that order; junction bases with no gene match: 7. CDR3 sequence reads: CASSSVTSGINNEQFF. The CDR3 DNA reads as TGTGCCAGCAGTTCCGTGACTAGCGGGATCAACAATGAGCAGTTCTTC.

The rearrangement links TRBV5-1 to TRBJ1-4; 10 bases are shared with TRBD1. Germline lookup yields CDR1 SGHRS and CDR2 YFSETQ. This CDR3 has 14 amino acids. Trimming took 0 bases from V and 8 from J; bases not matched to a gene: 1. The chain's CDR3 is CASSLGQGAEKLFF. The DNA of the CDR3 is TGCGCCAGCAGCTTGGGACAGGGGGCCGAAAAACTGTTTTTT.

The chain carries TRBV10-2 and TRBJ2-7; D remains unclear. This CDR3 is built from 12 residues. Looked up from germline, CDR1 is WSHSY and CDR2 is SAAADI. The ends were cut back, 3 bases at V and 1 base at J, with 4 bases in the middle. The CDR3 sequence is CASSEQSYEQYF. The CDR3 region has the DNA TGCGCCAGCAGTGAACAGTCCTACGAGCAGTACTTC.

Remarks on this clone: The sample has other DNA sequences that encode this CDR3 too. The chain employs TRBV6-5 and TRBJ2-7; 13 nucleotides align to TRBD2. Germline lookup yields CDR1 MNHEY and CDR2 SVGAGI. CDR3 length: 15 residues. V lost 3 bases to trimming and J lost 6 bases; unmatched junction nucleotides: 5. The CDR3 region has the DNA TGTGCCAGCAGTTATTCGGGACTAGCGGGAACCGAGCAGTACTTC. Encoded protein: CASSYSGLAGTEQYF.

This clone was observed a handful of times. Other DNA sequences in this specimen translate into the identical CDR3. The chain carries TRBV27 and TRBJ1-5; no clear D. Trimming stripped 5 bases from V and 1 base from J, with 9 bases between. The germline gives CDR1 MNHEY, CDR2 SMNVEV (reference sequence). This CDR3 has 14 amino acids. CDR3 nucleotide sequence: TGTGCCAGCAGTCACAGAGACAGCAATCAGCCCCAGCATTTT. Protein: CASSHRDSNQPQHF.

The V and J genes are TRBV6-5 and TRBJ2-7; TRBD1 might be the D (6 bases). Between the trimmed V and J ends, which lost 6 bases and 0 bases, there was a span of 15 bases. The CDR3 loop spans 15 amino acids. Looked up from germline, CDR1 is MNHEY and CDR2 is SVGAGI. The CDR3 sequence is CASRSGQLNSYEQYF. Here the CDR3 DNA reads TGTGCCAGCAGGTCCGGACAGCTAAACTCCTACGAGCAGTACTTC.

In its sample, this clone was seen a few times. V is TRBV29-1 and J is TRBJ1-3, with D possibly matching TRBD1 (5 bases). V shed 7 bases and J shed 2 bases, with 15 bases lying between them. CDR3 length: 14 amino acids. Germline lookup yields CDR1 SQVTM and CDR2 ANQGSEA. CDR3 loop: CSGTTGTAGNTIYF. CDR3 nucleotides: TGCAGCGGAACTACAGGAACCGCTGGAAACACCATATATTTT. Together with reference TRBV29-1 and TRBJ1-3, the CDR3 gives the full variable domain: SAVISQKPSRDICQRGTSLTIQCQVDSQVTMMFWYRQQPGQSLTLIATANQGSEATYESGFVIDKFPISRPNLTFSTLTVSNMSPEDSSIYLCSGTTGTAGNTIYFGEGSWLTVV.

V is TRBV11-2 and J is TRBJ2-5; D is perhaps TRBD2 (5 bases). The germline gives CDR1 SGHAT, CDR2 FQNNGV. The CDR3 consists of 14 residues. Between the trimmed V and J ends, which lost 1 base and 4 bases, there was a span of 10 bases. The CDR3 bases are TGTGCCAGCAGCTTAGGGGAGTGGGGAGAGACCCAGTACTTC. Protein product: CASSLGEWGETQYF.

This clone was picked up one time. This chain links TRBV15 with TRBJ2-1, with a weak D call TRBD2 (6 bases). Trimming stripped 0 bases from V and 0 bases from J, with 9 bases between. This CDR3 has 16 amino acids. Germline V lookup: CDR1 LNHNV, CDR2 YYDKDF (reference sequence). CDR3 amino acids: CATSRDHGSSYNEQFF. The CDR3 DNA follows: TGTGCCACCAGCAGAGATCACGGGAGCTCCTACAATGAGCAGTTCTTC.

The DNA for the CDR3 is TGCAGCGTTGAGAAGGGAGGGAGTGAAAAACTGTTTTTT. It yields the protein CSVEKGGSEKLFF. The rearrangement uses TRBV29-1 and TRBJ1-4, with D unclear. The CDR3 consists of 13 residues. Germline-derived CDR1 and CDR2 are SQVTM and ANQGSEA. Trimming shortened V by 3 bases and J by 7 bases, and 12 bases separated the two germline ends.

The chain is built from TRBV9 and TRBJ2-5; 14 bases match TRBD2. The germline CDR1 and CDR2 sequences are SGDLS and YYNGEE. The V segment lost 3 bases and the J segment 4 bases; nucleotides outside the gene matches: 5. The CDR3 has 16 residues. CDR3 amino acids: CASSARLAGGRETQYF. The CDR3 nucleotides read TGTGCCAGCAGCGCGCGACTAGCGGGAGGGAGAGAGACCCAGTACTTC.